These 7 T cell receptor beta chains came from one sample sequenced in a study of shared clonotypes between healthy human individuals. Assay: immunoSEQ multiplex PCR; the TCRdb copy retains only in-frame clones and omits some. The table has about 1 million clones, approximately 68% seen once. The specimen was memory CD4+ T cells sorted from blood. Subset specified: CD45RA-negative fraction. The receptors shown here come from a man aged 18 to 29 in good health.

Points on this clone: This same CDR3 is encoded by further DNA sequences in the sample. The chain employs TRBV11-3 and TRBJ2-3; unclear D gene. This CDR3 comprises 13 residues. Germline loops: CDR1 SGHNT, CDR2 YENEEA. V gave up 1 base and J gave up 3 bases, with 5 bases separating them. The CDR3: CASSLVSTDTQYF. The CDR3, as DNA: TGTGCCAGCAGCTTAGTTTCAACAGATACGCAGTATTTT.

The rearrangement joins TRBV4-2 to TRBJ1-3; D call uncertain. Trimming left V 1 base short and J 0 bases short, with 10 bases between. Looked up from germline, CDR1 is LGHNA and CDR2 is YNFKEQ. This CDR3 is 16 amino acids long. CDR3 in amino acids: CASSQAADTSGNTIYF. DNA for the CDR3: TGTGCCAGCAGCCAAGCGGCAGACACCTCTGGAAACACCATATATTTT.

The chain employs TRBV5-1 and TRBJ2-1; the D gene is possibly TRBD2 (5 bases). The V and J ends lost 5 bases and 4 bases respectively, with 10 bases between them. The CDR3 is 13 amino acids. CDR1 is SGHRS, CDR2 YFSETQ, per germline. CDR3 coding DNA: TGCGCCAGCAGTAGCTCGGGGTACAATGAGCAGTTCTTC. It yields the protein CASSSSGYNEQFF.

The V gene is TRBV19, the J gene TRBJ2-7, with a weak D call TRBD2 (6 bases). There are 16 residues in the CDR3. Between the trimmed V and J ends, which lost 4 bases and 5 bases, there was a span of 21 bases. Germline CDR1 reads LNHDA; CDR2 reads SQIVND (reference sequence). CDR3 DNA sequence: TGTGCCAGTAGTAGGGGTCTGGGCGGGATCCCGAACGAGCAGTACTTC. It encodes CASSRGLGGIPNEQYF.

The gene calls are TRBV6-1 and TRBJ2-5, with a possible D match to TRBD2 (6 bases). The V gene's germline CDR1 is MNHNS and CDR2 SASEGT. The length of the CDR3 is 15 residues. V lost 4 bases, J lost 4 bases, and 16 bases lay in between. The CDR3 spells CASSVERGGGETQYF. The DNA for the CDR3 is TGTGCCAGCAGTGTCGAACGGGGAGGAGGAGAGACCCAGTACTTC.

The V and J genes are TRBV9 and TRBJ2-1, with 8 bases fitting TRBD2. The CDR3 runs 15 residues. CDR1 and CDR2 from the germline V gene are SGDLS and YYNGEE. J was trimmed by 5 bases and V by 7 bases; bases with no gene match: 11. The CDR3 loop reads CASHRGEGLDNEQFF. The CDR3 DNA reads as TGTGCCAGCCATAGGGGGGAGGGACTAGACAATGAGCAGTTCTTC.

This chain links TRBV5-1 with TRBJ2-7; D may be TRBD1 (6 bases). The CDR3 runs 14 residues. Deletions cut 0 bases from V and 4 bases from J, with 11 bases between. The V gene's germline CDR1 is SGHRS and CDR2 YFSETQ. As DNA, the CDR3 is TGCGCCAGCAGCTTGGACCCACAGGGTTACGAGCAGTACTTC. It yields the protein CASSLDPQGYEQYF.